This T cell receptor beta chain is from a study of cytomegalovirus exposure and HLA in healthy donors. Broader study findings: A later analysis linked a missense DCLRE1C variant to TCR beta V- and J-gene trimming.

This clone was counted a single time. Its antigen is as yet unknown. The PCR employed 60 Vbeta primers together with 13 Jbeta primers. Libraries were prepared by immunoSEQ multiplex PCR; TCRdb keeps only in-frame clonotypes and omits some of them. Among 150,000 to 200,000 clones listed, 70% to 90% were seen once. The sequence was collected from a man younger than 30 in good health and CMV-seropositive. Sequenced input: PBMCs.

CDR3 in DNA: TGTGCCAGCAGCGGTGGACAGGGCGCGACCCAAGAGACCCAGTACTTC. This encodes CASSGGQGATQETQYF. This sequence joins TRBV9 and TRBJ2-5; 8 nucleotides match TRBD1. Germline loops: CDR1 SGDLS, CDR2 YYNGEE. CDR3 size: 16 residues. J lost 1 base, V lost 3 bases, and 8 bases had no gene match.